This record looks at one T cell receptor beta chain sequence and its context. Its antigen remains unidentified. Per-nucleotide qualities are absent, and no much larger clonotype sits a single base away. The High Capacity cDNA Reverse Transcription Kit was used to reverse transcribe all of the isolated RNA, meaning that expressed TCRB transcripts were what got sequenced. Deep immunoSEQ sequencing was applied to naive, central memory and regulatory T cell samples, giving an average of about 3.7 million total reads per sample. After sorted cells were lysed in RLT buffer, RNA was extracted with DNase-treated RNeasy Micro or Mini kits, with the choice depending on cell number. To prevent cross-contamination, every cell subset was processed on its own, while patient and healthy donor samples were processed together. The immunoSEQ multiplex PCR was used to amplify TCRB sequences from cDNA, generating 87-bp fragments that spanned the CDR3 region. Amplicons were sequenced on the Illumina HiSeq platform. The paper's data handling went like this. Synthetic template baselines were used to correct PCR bias computationally, reads within Hamming distance 2 were collapsed together, and singletons that could not be merged were discarded. By aligning reads against IMGT, V, D and J genes, CDR3 length, and insertions or deletions at six rearrangement sites were assigned. Within each subset, clonotype counts were normalized to the number of sorted cells before true diversity and Gini coefficients were calculated with the tcR R package. The overlap coefficient, calculated on TCRB nucleotide sequences, was used to measure repertoire sharing. As a proxy for the pre-selection repertoire, out-of-frame TCRB sequences from naive cells were analyzed. What TCRdb holds here is the immuneACCESS table cut down to in-frame rearrangements. Part of the clones is not present; checked against another copy, under half of the missing clones reflect an unresolved V gene, and the others are unexplained. Clone size and the V and J calls come from that table; the DNA yielded D and trimming. The sample table contains hundreds of thousands of clones; only one count was recorded for roughly 13% of them. 0.035% to 0.04% of the sample comes from the top ten.

V is cut by 0 bases and J by 5 bases, and the space between the germline ends is 11 bases. From the germline V gene, CDR1 is SGHRS and CDR2 is YFSETQ. The CDR3 starts with the cysteine, ends with the phenylalanine, and has 14 residues. The DNA shown is the 42-base CDR3, in frame from base 1. Each donor gave one peripheral blood draw, averaging roughly 100 mL, which was collected into heparinised tubes. A BD FACSAria II was used to sort naive, central memory, regulatory and stem cell-like memory CD4+ T cells with a panel that included CD45RO, CCR7, CD25, CD127, CD95 and CD27. Purity was above 98% for every sorted population. Right away, PBMCs were isolated by Lymphoprep density gradient centrifugation and were stained directly, with no culture step. So that batch effects would be minimized, each experiment stained and sorted samples in pairs, pairing one healthy donor with one patient. The data were obtained in a study of beta chain features in type 1 diabetes (dated by TCRdb to 2016 to 2018). Regarding the complete study: No differences in mean age, gender distribution, total cell number or subset yield were found between patients and healthy donors. A total of under 140,000,000 sorted cells were examined across all samples, and the number of cells per subset was strongly correlated with RNA yield. In the study, recently diagnosed type 1 diabetes patients and matched healthy donors were compared on the TCRB repertoires of their sorted circulating CD4+ T cell subsets. Regulatory and stem cell-like memory subsets were isolated from only 8 patients and roughly eight healthy donors, whereas naive and central memory subsets came from all 30 or so donors.

On the study overall, not on this receptor specifically: Patients with type 1 diabetes made fewer insertions and deleted more nucleotides at VDJ recombination sites, implying thymic rearrangement abnormalities. Shorter templates might have been favored by PCR, but patient and control samples were amplified and corrected together, so both groups would have been affected equally by any skew. Because small numbers of individuals were included in the HLA sub-analyses, any influence of HLA type on TCRB rearrangement was left unresolved. Because cDNA was sequenced instead of genomic DNA, activated cells with high expression could be over-represented, although the groups did not differ in activation or CD3 levels. In all four CD4+ subsets, TCRB CDR3 length was moderately but significantly shorter in type 1 diabetes patients. Naive, central memory and regulatory TCRB repertoires appeared to be more similar among patients than among healthy donors.

The source is a man younger than 35 with type 1 diabetes. The receptor chain draws on TRBV5-1 and TRBJ2-5; no D segment can be confidently identified. Sequenced material: naive CD4+ T cells from blood. This specimen's cell subset or site label, per the study, means: true naive CD4+ T cells. DNA sequence: TGCGCCAGCAGCTTGGGCATGCAAGGGGAGACCCAGTACTTC. This codes for CASSLGMQGETQYF.